This T cell receptor beta chain came from a study of shared clonotypes between healthy human individuals. About the research overall: A few men and a couple of women, aged 18 to 49, were donors. A donor's plate count was three for CD4 naive and three for CD4 memory; CD8 naive had two and CD8 memory one.

In regard to this clone: The antigen remains unidentified.

This CDR3 contains 15 residues. Germline CDR1 MNHEY, CDR2 SMNVEV (reference sequence). V was pared by 0 bases and J by 0 bases, with 6 bases between. Sequenced by immunoSEQ multiplex PCR; TCRdb stores in-frame clones only, minus some. The sample lists about 2 million clones, about 95% seen once, with 0.1% to 0.15% in the top ten. Study results and caveats: Only blood samples were collected, and tissue repertoires likely differ. Non-shared clonotypes had lower generation probabilities than those shared by all four donors.

The TCR sequence derives from a man aged 18-30 years in good health. The chain links TRBV27 to TRBJ1-3; no clear D. The sequenced sample consisted of naive CD4+ T cells sorted from blood. Subset indicated: CD45RA+ positively selected. The CDR3 sequence is CASSLSYSSGNTIYF. The CDR3 coding sequence is TGTGCCAGCAGTTTATCGTACAGCTCTGGAAACACCATATATTTT.